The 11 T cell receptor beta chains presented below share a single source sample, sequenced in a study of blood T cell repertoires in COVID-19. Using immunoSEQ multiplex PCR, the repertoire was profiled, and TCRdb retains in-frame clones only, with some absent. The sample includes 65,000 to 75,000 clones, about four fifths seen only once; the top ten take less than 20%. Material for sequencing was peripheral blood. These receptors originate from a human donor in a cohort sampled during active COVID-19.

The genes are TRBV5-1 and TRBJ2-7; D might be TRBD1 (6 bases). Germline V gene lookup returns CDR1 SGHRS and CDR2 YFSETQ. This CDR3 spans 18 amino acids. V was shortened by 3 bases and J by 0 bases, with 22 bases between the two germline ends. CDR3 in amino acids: CASSSLLETGPFSYEQYF. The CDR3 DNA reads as TGCGCCAGCAGCTCCCTCCTCGAGACAGGCCCATTCTCCTACGAGCAGTACTTC.

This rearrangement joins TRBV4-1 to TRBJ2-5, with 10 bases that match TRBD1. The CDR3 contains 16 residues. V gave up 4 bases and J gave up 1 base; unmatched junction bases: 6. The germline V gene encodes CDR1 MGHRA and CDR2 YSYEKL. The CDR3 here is CASSPGTGVSQETQYF. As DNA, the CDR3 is TGCGCCAGCAGCCCCGGGACAGGGGTTAGCCAAGAGACCCAGTACTTC.

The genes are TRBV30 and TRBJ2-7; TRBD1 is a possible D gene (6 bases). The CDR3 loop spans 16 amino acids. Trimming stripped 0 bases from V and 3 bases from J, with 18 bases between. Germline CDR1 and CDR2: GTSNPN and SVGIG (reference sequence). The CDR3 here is CAWSVGLRTVGYEQYF. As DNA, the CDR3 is TGTGCCTGGAGTGTGGGGCTTAGGACAGTCGGCTACGAGCAGTACTTC.

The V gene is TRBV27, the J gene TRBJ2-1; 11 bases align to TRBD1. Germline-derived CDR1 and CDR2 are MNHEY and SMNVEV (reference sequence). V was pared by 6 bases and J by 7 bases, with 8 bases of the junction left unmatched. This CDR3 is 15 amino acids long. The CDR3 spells CASRPGTGGTNEQFF. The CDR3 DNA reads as TGTGCCAGCAGGCCGGGGACAGGGGGAACGAATGAGCAGTTCTTC.

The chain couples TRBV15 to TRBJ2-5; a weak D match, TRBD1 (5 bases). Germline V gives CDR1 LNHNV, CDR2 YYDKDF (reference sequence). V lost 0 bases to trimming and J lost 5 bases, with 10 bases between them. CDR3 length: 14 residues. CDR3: CATSRDRAAETQYF. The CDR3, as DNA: TGTGCCACCAGCAGAGACAGGGCGGCGGAGACCCAGTACTTC.

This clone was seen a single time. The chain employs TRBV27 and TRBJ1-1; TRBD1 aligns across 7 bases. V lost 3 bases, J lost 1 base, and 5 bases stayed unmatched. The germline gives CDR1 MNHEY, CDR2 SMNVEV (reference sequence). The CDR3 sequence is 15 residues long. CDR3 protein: CASSFGRTGNTEAFF. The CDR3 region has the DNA TGTGCCAGCAGTTTCGGTCGGACAGGGAACACTGAAGCTTTCTTT.

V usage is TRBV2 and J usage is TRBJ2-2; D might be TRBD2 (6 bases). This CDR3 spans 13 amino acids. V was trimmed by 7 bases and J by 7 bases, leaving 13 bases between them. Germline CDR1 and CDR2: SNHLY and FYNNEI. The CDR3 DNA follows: TGTGCCAGCACTGTGGAGGGAAACGGGGAGCTGTTTTTT. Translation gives CASTVEGNGELFF.

CDR3 nucleotides: TGCGCCAGCAGCCCCCGGGACAGGGGTACAGATACGCAGTATTTT. This translates into CASSPRDRGTDTQYF. The genes are TRBV4-3 and TRBJ2-3; 10 bases are shared with TRBD1. The CDR3 runs to 15 residues. Germline CDR1 LGHNA, CDR2 YSLEER. V was clipped by 4 bases and J by 3 bases; unmatched bases: 4.

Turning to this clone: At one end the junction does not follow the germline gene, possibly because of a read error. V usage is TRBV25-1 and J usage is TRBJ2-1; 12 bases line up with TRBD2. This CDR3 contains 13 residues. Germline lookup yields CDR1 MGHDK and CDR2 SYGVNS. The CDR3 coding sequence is TGTGCCAGCAGTATTCCTAGCGGGAGGGCAACTCTCTTC. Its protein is CASSIPSGRATLF.

CDR3 nucleotides: TGTGCCAGCAGCTTGGGGGGTGGGGACAGCGGATACAATGAGCAGTTCTTC. Encoded protein: CASSLGGGDSGYNEQFF. The V call is TRBV5-6, the J call TRBJ2-1; TRBD1 agrees at 7 bases. CDR1 SGHDT and CDR2 YYEEEE come from the germline V gene. This CDR3 spans 17 amino acids. The V gene end was trimmed by 0 bases and the J gene end by 4 bases; junction bases not matched to a gene: 10.

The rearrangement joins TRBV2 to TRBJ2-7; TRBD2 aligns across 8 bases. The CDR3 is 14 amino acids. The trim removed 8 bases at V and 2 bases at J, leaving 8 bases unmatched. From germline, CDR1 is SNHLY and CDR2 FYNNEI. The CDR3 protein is CASLSPGRAYEQYF. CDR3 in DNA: TGTGCCAGCCTCTCTCCCGGGAGGGCCTACGAGCAGTACTTC.